The next 18 T cell receptor beta chains were all read from a single sample in a study of identical twins. A single record per CDR3 protein comes from TCRdb applying MiXCR to the 5' RACE reads. In the table there are roughly 570,000 distinct CDR3 sequences, around a tenth of which are singletons. These data were also reused for a study on yellow fever vaccine responses in identical twins.

The sequencing sample was made of PBMCs. The receptors shown here come from a woman between 18 and 29 years old in good health.

This clonotype was recorded at least ten times. The chain couples TRBV12-3 or TRBV12-4 to TRBJ2-5; tentatively, D is TRBD1 or TRBD2 (5 bases each). With 0 bases removed from V and 6 bases from J, the gap between germline ends came to 14 bases. The CDR3 loop spans 15 amino acids. Here the CDR3 reads CASSLAGASRQTQYF. CDR3 bases: TGTGCCAGCAGTTTAGCCGGGGCTAGCCGACAGACCCAGTACTTC.

The chain links TRBV29-1 to TRBJ2-7; D call uncertain. V was pared by 2 bases and J by 2 bases, with 10 bases between. Germline CDR1 SQVTM, CDR2 ANQGSEA. This CDR3 is 13 amino acids long. CDR3 bases: TGCAGCGTTGAAAGTCGTACCCCCTACGAGCAGTACTTC. Protein sequence: CSVESRTPYEQYF.

In this sample, this clonotype turned up many times. The J gene is TRBJ2-7, the V gene TRBV4-3, with TRBD1 matching over 12 bases. V lost 0 bases and J lost 6; bases outside the gene matches: 3. Germline assignment: CDR1 LGHNA and CDR2 YSLEER. CDR3 size: 15 residues. CDR3 loop: CASSQEPGQGAEQYF. The CDR3 DNA follows: TGCGCCAGCAGCCAAGAACCGGGACAGGGGGCCGAGCAGTACTTC.

The V and J genes are TRBV12-3 or TRBV12-4 and TRBJ2-3; a weak D match, TRBD2 (6 bases). Trimming left V 1 base short and J 1 base short, with 12 bases between. The CDR3 runs to 16 residues. The CDR3 DNA is TGTGCCAGCAGTTTAGTGGGCGGAGGGGGCACAGATACGCAGTATTTT. Protein product: CASSLVGGGGTDTQYF.

The gene calls are TRBV10-2 and TRBJ2-7; 7 bases are shared with TRBD2. V lost 4 bases to trimming and J lost 3 bases; unmatched junction nucleotides: 15. This CDR3 contains 17 residues. CDR1 WSHSY and CDR2 SAAADI come from the germline V gene. The CDR3 reads CASSVIAGGGAGYEQYF. The DNA of the CDR3 is TGCGCCAGCAGTGTGATAGCGGGTGGAGGGGCCGGCTACGAGCAGTACTTC.

This clonotype occurred a few times. The V call is TRBV3-1, the J call TRBJ2-2, with D possibly TRBD2 on 6 matching bases. CDR3 length: 17 amino acids. Germline V gives CDR1 LGHDT, CDR2 YNNKEL (reference sequence). V lost 2 bases, J lost 3 bases, and 16 bases lay in between. This CDR3 reads CASSQFPPAGDTGELFF. The DNA for the CDR3 is TGTGCCAGCAGCCAATTTCCCCCAGCGGGTGACACCGGGGAGCTGTTTTTT.

This clonotype was counted a few times. J is TRBJ2-7 and V is TRBV7-9, with TRBD1 matching over 8 bases. Germline V gene lookup returns CDR1 SEHNR and CDR2 FQNEAQ (reference sequence). This CDR3 region has 16 residues. The J segment lost 0 bases and the V segment lost 5 bases, leaving 9 bases of the junction unmatched. CDR3 sequence reads: CASSPETGVSSYEQYF. The CDR3 DNA is TGTGCCAGCAGCCCGGAGACAGGGGTAAGCTCCTACGAGCAGTACTTC.

This chain joins TRBV3-1 and TRBJ1-1; D call uncertain. The CDR3 is 13 amino acids. The germline V gene encodes CDR1 LGHDT and CDR2 YNNKEL (reference sequence). V was trimmed by 6 bases and J by 3 bases, leaving 11 bases between them. The CDR3 sequence: CASSLDLYTEAFF. CDR3 nucleotides: TGTGCCAGCAGTCTCGACCTATACACTGAAGCTTTCTTT.

At least ten counts were recorded for this clonotype. The gene calls are TRBV7-8 and TRBJ2-7, with a possible D match to TRBD2 (5 bases). Trimming removed 8 bases from V and 3 bases from J, with 11 bases in between. Germline V gene data show CDR1 as SGHVS and CDR2 as FQNEAQ. The CDR3 has 12 residues. CDR3: CASSAGRYEQYF. The CDR3 coding sequence is TGTGCCAGCTCGGCGGGCCGCTACGAGCAGTACTTC.

Remarks on this clonotype: A much more abundant neighbour one base away suggests this may be a read error. This chain connects TRBV7-2 to TRBJ2-3; D is perhaps TRBD1 (6 bases). CDR1 and CDR2 from the germline V gene are SGHTA and FQGNSA. CDR3 length equals 14 residues. This CDR3 is CASSWDTSTDTLYF. DNA for the CDR3: TGTGCCAGCAGCTGGGACACAAGCACAGATACGCTGTATTTT.

This chain uses TRBV25-1 with TRBJ2-5, with 7 bases lining up with TRBD1. Looked up from germline, CDR1 is MGHDK and CDR2 is SYGVNS. CDR3 size: 14 residues. V shed 3 bases and J 3 bases; nucleotides not matched to a gene: 4. The CDR3 spells CASSEGTVKETQYF. CDR3 bases: TGTGCCAGCAGTGAGGGGACAGTTAAAGAGACCCAGTACTTC.

This clonotype showed up many times. The chain has TRBV28 and TRBJ2-2, with unresolved D. The CDR3 extends over 15 amino acids. The germline CDR1 and CDR2 sequences are MDHEN and SYDVKM. Trimming removed 4 bases from V and 5 bases from J, with 14 bases in between. CDR3 sequence (DNA): TGTGCCAGCAGTTCGAACGGGTTAGGAACCGGGGAGCTGTTTTTT. Its protein is CASSSNGLGTGELFF.

This clonotype has a count of ten or more. This chain joins TRBV29-1 and TRBJ2-3; D may be TRBD1 or TRBD2 (6 bases each). The CDR3 is 12 amino acids. Per the germline V gene, CDR1 is SQVTM and CDR2 is ANQGSEA. Trimming cost V 7 bases and J 5 bases, with 13 bases left between them. In DNA form, the CDR3 reads TGCAGCGGAAAGGGGGGTGTAGATACGCAGTATTTT. Amino acid sequence: CSGKGGVDTQYF.

There are a few counts of this clonotype. This chain uses TRBV7-2 with TRBJ2-3; D is perhaps TRBD1 or TRBD2 (5 bases each). Trimming shortened V by 0 bases and J by 3 bases, and 19 bases separated the two germline ends. The length of the CDR3 is 18 residues. Germline-derived CDR1 and CDR2 are SGHTA and FQGNSA. The CDR3 loop reads CASSLAGPGRGRTDTQYF. The CDR3 bases are TGTGCCAGCAGCTTAGCGGGCCCGGGACGTGGTAGGACAGATACGCAGTATTTT.

V usage is TRBV7-9 and J usage is TRBJ2-1; D tentatively reads TRBD1 or TRBD2 (5 bases each). Germline CDR1 SEHNR, CDR2 FQNEAQ (reference sequence). The V and J ends lost 5 bases and 4 bases respectively, with 15 bases between them. This CDR3 has 15 residues. The CDR3 sequence: CASSIPGTVYNEQFF. For the CDR3, the DNA is TGTGCCAGCAGCATCCCCGGGACGGTTTACAATGAGCAGTTCTTC.

This clonotype was seen ten or more times. V is TRBV5-1 and J is TRBJ2-1, with TRBD1 matching over 9 bases. V was clipped by 4 bases and J by 5 bases; unmatched bases: 7. Germline CDR1 and CDR2: SGHRS and YFSETQ. The CDR3 totals 15 residues. CDR3 loop: CASSVDRGPNNEQFF. The CDR3 nucleotides read TGCGCCAGCAGCGTGGACAGGGGACCTAACAATGAGCAGTTCTTC.

This clonotype was counted once. The V gene is TRBV7-9, the J gene TRBJ2-1; maybe TRBD2 (5 bases). V lost 1 base and J lost 10, with 11 bases in between. There are 13 residues in the CDR3. The V gene's germline CDR1 is SEHNR and CDR2 FQNEAQ (reference sequence). The CDR3: CASSLGFGEEQFF. In nucleotides, the CDR3 is TGTGCCAGCAGCTTAGGATTCGGGGAAGAGCAGTTCTTC.

The chain links TRBV6-1 to TRBJ2-1, with D maybe TRBD2 (5 bases). CDR3 size: 14 residues. Germline V gene data show CDR1 as MNHNS and CDR2 as SASEGT. Trimming cost V 4 bases and J 2 bases, with 9 bases left between them. In DNA, the CDR3 is TGTGCCAGCAGTGCAGGACTCCCCTACAATGAGCAGTTCTTC. Protein sequence: CASSAGLPYNEQFF.